The 7 T cell receptor beta chains below were found in one sample sequenced in a study of blood T cell repertoires in COVID-19. Produced via immunoSEQ multiplex PCR; TCRdb's table is partial and in-frame only. The sample holds about 130,000 clones, around 75% seen once. The sequenced sample was peripheral blood. The receptors stem from a woman in her sixties or seventies with COVID-19, enrolled during active disease.

The gene calls are TRBV10-3 and TRBJ1-1; D might be TRBD1 (5 bases). CDR1 and CDR2 (germline): ENHRY, SYGVKD. The CDR3 has 13 residues. Trimming removed 3 bases from V and 8 bases from J, with 13 bases in between. CDR3 nucleotide sequence: TGTGCCATCAGTGAATTGACAGAAGGGGAAGCTTTCTTT. Residues: CAISELTEGEAFF.

The chain joins TRBV5-1 to TRBJ1-1; D may be TRBD1 (5 bases). V was shortened by 2 bases and J by 5 bases, with 13 bases between the two germline ends. Per the germline V gene, CDR1 is SGHRS and CDR2 is YFSETQ. This CDR3 is built from 14 residues. CDR3 sequence reads: CASSLGVMGTEAFF. For the CDR3, the DNA is TGCGCCAGCAGCTTAGGGGTTATGGGGACTGAAGCTTTCTTT.

The chain links TRBV7-9 to TRBJ2-5; 12 nucleotides line up with TRBD1. Germline loops: CDR1 SEHNR, CDR2 FQNEAQ (reference sequence). V lost 2 bases, J lost 5 bases, and 6 bases stayed unmatched. CDR3 length: 16 residues. The CDR3 coding sequence is TGTGCCAGCAGCTTACCGGGGACAGGGGGCCGGGAGACCCAGTACTTC. Protein: CASSLPGTGGRETQYF.

This rearrangement joins TRBV6-4 to TRBJ2-5; no firm D call. Germline lookup yields CDR1 MRHNA and CDR2 SNTAGT. Trimming took off 7 bases at V and 4 bases at J, with 10 bases between the two ends. CDR3 length: 12 amino acids. CDR3 bases: TGTGCCAGCACCCTCCGTAGAGAGACCCAGTACTTC. This gives the protein CASTLRRETQYF.

The chain links TRBV7-8 to TRBJ1-1; weak D call: TRBD1 (6 bases). Trimming took 4 bases from V and 4 from J, leaving 16 bases between them. The CDR3 has 15 amino acids. The V gene's germline CDR1 is SGHVS and CDR2 FQNEAQ. Written as DNA, the CDR3 is TGTGCCAGCAGCTCCCCGACAGGCGGCGGCACTGAAGCTTTCTTT. It codes for CASSSPTGGGTEAFF. Drawing the rest from reference TRBV7-8 and TRBJ1-1, the complete variable domain is GAGVSQSPRYKVAKRGQDVALRCDPISGHVSLFWYQQALGQGPEFLTYFQNEAQLDKSGLPSDRFFAERPEGSVSTLKIQRTQQEDSAVYLCASSSPTGGGTEAFFGQGTRLTVV.

The chain recombines TRBV30 with TRBJ1-2, with 7 bases aligning to TRBD1. The CDR3 extends over 13 amino acids. J lost 6 bases, V lost 3 bases, and 7 bases had no gene match. Germline CDR1 and CDR2: GTSNPN and SVGIG (reference sequence). This CDR3 is CAWSSRDSDGYTF. CDR3 DNA sequence: TGTGCCTGGAGCAGCCGGGACAGCGATGGCTACACCTTC.

This chain links TRBV28 with TRBJ2-7; 8 bases line up with TRBD2. Looked up from germline, CDR1 is MDHEN and CDR2 is SYDVKM. The junction had 9 bases not matched to a gene; V was cut back by 11 bases and J by 3 bases. The CDR3 runs 13 residues. This CDR3 is CAAGRGVGYEQYF. DNA for the CDR3: TGTGCCGCAGGGCGGGGGGTAGGCTACGAGCAGTACTTC. The full variable domain, in which reference TRBV28 and TRBJ2-7 provide the parts outside the CDR3, is DVKVTQSSRYLVKRTGEKVFLECVQDMDHENMFWYRQDPGLGLRLIYFSYDVKMKEKGDIPEGYSVSREKKERFSLILESASTNQTSMYLCAAGRGVGYEQYFGPGTRLTVT.